This T cell receptor beta chain was sequenced during a study of T cell clonality in common variable immunodeficiency. This clone was seen repeatedly, ten times or more. Its antigen is as yet unknown. The CDR3 goes on 3 residues after the read ends, and that part is filled in from the germline J gene. TCRdb's table, derived via immunoSEQ multiplex PCR, lists solely in-frame clones and lacks some. Found here are around 24,000 clones, no singletons; the ten largest cover approximately 3.8%. CVID subjects were some 15 female and just under 30 male, aged roughly 8 to 64. No CVID subject was ill or on immunomodulatory drugs when sampled. Regarding the study as a whole: Fewer deletions and N-nucleotide insertions were reportedly seen in common variable immunodeficiency TCR beta sequences. What drives increased CVID clonality needs T cell subpopulation sequencing. Compared with healthy controls, CVID subjects showed increased TCRbeta clonality, mostly in about a third.

Trimming shortened V by 0 bases and J by 5 bases, and 13 bases separated the two germline ends. Per the germline V gene, CDR1 is DFQATT and CDR2 is SNEGSKA (reference sequence). The CDR3 totals 14 residues. This chain uses TRBV20-1 with TRBJ1-1; tentatively, D is TRBD1 (6 bases). The origin of this receptor is a human donor with common variable immunodeficiency. Input material: peripheral blood mononuclear cells. The part of the CDR3 DNA that was read is TGCAGTGCTAGAGACACAGGGAGAACAACTGAA. Amino acids: CSARDTGRTTE. The whole CDR3 protein reads CSARDTGRTTEAFF.